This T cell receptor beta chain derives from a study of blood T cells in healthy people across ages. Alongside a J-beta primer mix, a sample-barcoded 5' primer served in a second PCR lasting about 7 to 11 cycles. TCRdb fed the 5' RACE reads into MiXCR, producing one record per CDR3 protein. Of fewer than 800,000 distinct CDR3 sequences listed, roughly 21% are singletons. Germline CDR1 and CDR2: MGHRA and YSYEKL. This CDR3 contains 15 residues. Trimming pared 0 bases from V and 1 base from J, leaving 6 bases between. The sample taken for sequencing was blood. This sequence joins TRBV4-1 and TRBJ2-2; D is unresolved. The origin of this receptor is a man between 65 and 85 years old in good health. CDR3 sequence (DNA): TGCGCCAGCAGCCAAGAAAGGCGGAACACCGGGGAGCTGTTTTTT. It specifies CASSQERRNTGELFF.